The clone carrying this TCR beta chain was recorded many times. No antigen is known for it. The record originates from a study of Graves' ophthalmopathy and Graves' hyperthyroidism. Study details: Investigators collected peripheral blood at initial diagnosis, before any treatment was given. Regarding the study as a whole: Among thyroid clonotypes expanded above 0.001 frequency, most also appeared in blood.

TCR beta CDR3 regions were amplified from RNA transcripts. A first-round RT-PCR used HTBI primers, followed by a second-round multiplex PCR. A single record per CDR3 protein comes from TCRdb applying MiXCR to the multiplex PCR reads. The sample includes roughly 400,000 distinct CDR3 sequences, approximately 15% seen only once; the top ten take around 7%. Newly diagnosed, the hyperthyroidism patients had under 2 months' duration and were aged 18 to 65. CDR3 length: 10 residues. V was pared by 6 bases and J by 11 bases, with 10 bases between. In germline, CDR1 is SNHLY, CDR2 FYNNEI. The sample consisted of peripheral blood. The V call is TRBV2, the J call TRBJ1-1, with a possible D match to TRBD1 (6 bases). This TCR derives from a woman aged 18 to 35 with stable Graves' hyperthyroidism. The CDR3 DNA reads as TGTGCCAGCAGAGATCAGGGGGCTTTCTTT. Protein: CASRDQGAFF.